The 5 T cell receptor beta chains below come from one sample, sequenced in a study of T cell responses to AZD1222 COVID-19 vaccine. Repertoires were generated with immunoSEQ multiplex PCR, while TCRdb's copy carries only in-frame clones and drops some. The sample records about 130,000 clones, 80% to 90% being singletons. Here the sequenced sample was peripheral blood, taken 28 days after the second AZD1222 dose. The source of these receptors is an adult who received the AZD1222 COVID-19 vaccine.

The rearrangement joins TRBV2 to TRBJ1-2, with 7 bases that match TRBD1. The CDR3 consists of 13 residues. V lost 1 base and J lost 6; bases outside the gene matches: 2. Per germline, CDR1 SNHLY and CDR2 FYNNEI. The CDR3 region is CASSEDRGDGYTF. The CDR3 bases are TGTGCCAGCAGTGAAGACAGGGGTGATGGCTACACCTTC.

This chain uses TRBV7-8 with TRBJ1-1; no clear D gene. This CDR3 has 15 amino acids. The germline CDR1 and CDR2 sequences are SGHVS and FQNEAQ. The germline V and J ends were trimmed by 1 base and 3 bases, with 12 bases remaining between them. CDR3 loop: CASSLGGQTDTEAFF. CDR3 bases: TGTGCCAGCAGCTTAGGTGGTCAGACTGACACTGAAGCTTTCTTT.

This chain connects TRBV19 to TRBJ2-6; no firm D call. This CDR3 is built from 16 residues. Germline loops: CDR1 LNHDA, CDR2 SQIVND (reference sequence). Between the trimmed V and J ends, which lost 7 bases and 0 bases, there was a span of 13 bases. The CDR3 region has the DNA TGTGCCAGTACCACCATCCGAAGCTCTGGGGCCAACGTCCTGACTTTC. Amino acid sequence: CASTTIRSSGANVLTF.

The V and J genes are TRBV25-1 and TRBJ1-2, with 12 positions matching TRBD1. From germline, CDR1 is MGHDK and CDR2 SYGVNS. Germline trimming cut 6 bases from V and 7 bases from J; bases unmatched to any gene: 6. This CDR3 comprises 14 residues. CDR3 in amino acids: CASSDGTGGGGYTF. For the CDR3, the DNA is TGTGCCAGCAGCGACGGGACAGGGGGCGGTGGCTACACCTTC.

This clone has just one count. The rearrangement joins TRBV9 to TRBJ1-2; perhaps TRBD1 as D (5 bases). V dropped 4 bases and J dropped 6 bases, with 16 bases sitting between them. CDR3 size: 14 residues. Germline assignment: CDR1 SGDLS and CDR2 YYNGEE. In DNA form, the CDR3 reads TGTGCCAGCAGCCCCACACAGGCGGGAAATGGCTACACCTTC. The encoded protein is CASSPTQAGNGYTF.